This TCR beta chain was captured in a study of Graves' ophthalmopathy and Graves' hyperthyroidism (dated by TCRdb to between 2017 and 2018). General notes on the study: Hyperthyroidism was defined as stable when no progression to ophthalmopathy occurred within 18 months of follow-up. TCR beta repertoire signatures were used to distinguish Graves' ophthalmopathy from Graves' hyperthyroidism and to predict progression to ophthalmopathy. In total, 120 to 150 blood samples were TCR-sequenced: 40 to 45 ophthalmopathy, approximately 75 hyperthyroidism and approximately 17 hyperthyroidism-to-ophthalmopathy patients. To explore V-J signatures distinguishing ophthalmopathy from hyperthyroidism, a discovery set of about 99 patients (fewer than 45 ophthalmopathy, 57 stable hyperthyroidism) was enrolled. An independent validation cohort comprised 18 hyperthyroidism patients and 17 patients who later progressed from hyperthyroidism to ophthalmopathy. In over 5 hyperthyroidism patients, the T-cell repertoire of thyroid tissue was compared with the T-cell repertoire of blood. Following sample collection, hyperthyroidism patients were given methimazole at a starting dose of 30 mg daily, and ophthalmopathy patients were given high-dose intravenous methylprednisolone.

The CDR3 numbers 12 residues from cysteine through phenylalanine. Only CDR3 DNA is held: 36 bases, read in frame from base 1. V is cut by 1 base and J by 5 bases, and the space between the germline ends is 8 bases. From the germline V gene (reference sequence), CDR1 is DFQATT and CDR2 is SNEGSKA. This clonotype was counted many times. Its antigen target is currently unknown. Nothing much larger sits one base from this clone, and base qualities are not available. Here is what the overall study found, with its caveats: Most expanded thyroid clonotypes with a frequency above 0.001 also appeared in blood, which suggests that blood repertoires may reflect the immune response in the thyroid. The 13-signature model separated ophthalmopathy from stable hyperthyroidism with approximately 85% sensitivity and almost 84% specificity in cross-validation, and 80%/75% in the test set. In validation, the model predicted ophthalmopathy progression with about 71% sensitivity and roughly 78% specificity; 12 predicted patients were CT-confirmed with GO in a median of about 6.2 months. No statistical method was used to predetermine the sample size, and group allocation was not hidden from the investigators.

For repertoire sequencing, the TCR beta CDR3 regions were amplified from RNA transcripts. The first round of RT-PCR was done with HTBI primers and the Qiagen OneStep RT-PCR kit, and was followed by a second round of multiplex PCR, then size selection and purification. The libraries underwent paired-end sequencing with 100 bp reads on an Illumina HiSeq2000. Regarding the original processing steps: SOAPnuke was used for read processing, and reads with adapters, uncalled bases, a mean Phred below 15, or no exact constant-primer or identifier match were discarded. High-quality paired reads were merged with COPE v1.2.5. Clonotypes were defined as unique nucleotide sequences and were aligned to IMGT TRB V, D and J references using MiTCR v1.1. The analysis was limited to V-J combinations with a frequency above 0.0001, which together covered over 98% of repertoires. For each V-J combination, a TCR clonal expansion and chaos score was defined as F50 clonal expansion divided by the chaos observed in the TCRdist matrix. Welch's t-statistics and random forest were used to narrow the features down to around 12 V-J combinations, which were then fed into a naive Bayes classifier. Thyroid-blood repertoire similarity was quantified with the Morisita-Horn index. The public reads were quality trimmed at Q25 with fastp and then assembled into clones with MiXCR by TCRdb, keeping productive beta chains. Each entry is one CDR3 protein sequence, shown with its most common DNA and genes. The V and J calls reflect TCRdb's pipeline rather than the authors' work. The sample table contains 1 million to 1.3 million distinct CDR3 sequences; only one count was recorded for less than 45% of them. Over 8.5% of the sample lies in the top ten.

Patients with hyperthyroidism were aged 18 to 65 years, had been newly diagnosed, and had a disease duration of less than 2 months. Anyone with other autoimmune diseases, uncontrolled infections, pregnancy or lactation was excluded from the study. Clinical symptoms, serum thyroxine, TRAb, thyroid ultrasound and orbital computed tomography formed the basis of the diagnosis. Total RNA was extracted with Trizol reagent and quality-checked on an Agilent 2100 Bioanalyzer. Sequences were obtained from peripheral blood or thyroid tissue (not recorded which). The clonotype comes from an adult man with Graves' hyperthyroidism. The chain is encoded by TRBV20-1 joined to TRBJ2-5, with the D gene not confidently named. The CDR3 loop reads CSARVGSETQYF. The DNA sequence is as follows: TGCAGTGCTAGAGTGGGTTCGGAGACCCAGTACTTC.